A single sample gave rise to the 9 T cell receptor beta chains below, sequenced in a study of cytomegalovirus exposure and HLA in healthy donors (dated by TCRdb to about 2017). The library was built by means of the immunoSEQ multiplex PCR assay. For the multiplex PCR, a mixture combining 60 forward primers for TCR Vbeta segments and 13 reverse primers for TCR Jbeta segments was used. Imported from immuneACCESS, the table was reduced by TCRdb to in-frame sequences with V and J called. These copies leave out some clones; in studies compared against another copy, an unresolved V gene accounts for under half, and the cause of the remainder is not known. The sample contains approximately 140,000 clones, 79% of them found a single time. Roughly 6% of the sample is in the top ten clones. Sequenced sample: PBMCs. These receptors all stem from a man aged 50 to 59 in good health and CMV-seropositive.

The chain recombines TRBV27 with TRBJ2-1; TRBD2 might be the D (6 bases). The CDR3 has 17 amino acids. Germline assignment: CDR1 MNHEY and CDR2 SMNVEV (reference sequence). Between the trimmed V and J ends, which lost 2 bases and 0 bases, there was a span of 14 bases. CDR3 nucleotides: TGTGCCAGCAGTTTAGTGTGGTGGGAGGACTCCTACAATGAGCAGTTCTTC. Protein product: CASSLVWWEDSYNEQFF.

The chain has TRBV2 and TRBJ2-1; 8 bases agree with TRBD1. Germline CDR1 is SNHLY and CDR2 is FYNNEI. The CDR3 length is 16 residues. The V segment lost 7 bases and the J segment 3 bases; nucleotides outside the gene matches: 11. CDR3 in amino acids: CASTLTDREYYNEQFF. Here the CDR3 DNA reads TGTGCCAGCACCCTTACGGACAGGGAATACTACAATGAGCAGTTCTTC. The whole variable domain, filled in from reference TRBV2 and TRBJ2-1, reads EPEVTQTPSHQVTQMGQEVILRCVPISNHLYFYWYRQILGQKVEFLVSFYNNEISEKSEIFDDQFSVERPDGSNFTLKIRSTKLEDSAMYFCASTLTDREYYNEQFFGPGTRLTVL.

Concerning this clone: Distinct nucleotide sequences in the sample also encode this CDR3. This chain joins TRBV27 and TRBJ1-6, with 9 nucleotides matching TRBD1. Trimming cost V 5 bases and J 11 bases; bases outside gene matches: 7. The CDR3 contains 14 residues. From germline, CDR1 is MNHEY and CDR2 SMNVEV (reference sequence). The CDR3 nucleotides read TGTGCCAGCAGTGAAGACAGGGGGAAAACACCCCTCCACTTT. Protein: CASSEDRGKTPLHF.

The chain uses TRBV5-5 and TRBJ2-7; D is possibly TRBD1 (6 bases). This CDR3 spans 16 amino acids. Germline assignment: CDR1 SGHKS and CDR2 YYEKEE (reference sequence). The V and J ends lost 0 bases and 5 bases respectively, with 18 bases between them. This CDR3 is CASSLGARDMTDEQYF. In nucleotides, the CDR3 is TGTGCCAGCAGCTTGGGCGCCCGGGACATGACAGACGAGCAGTACTTC.

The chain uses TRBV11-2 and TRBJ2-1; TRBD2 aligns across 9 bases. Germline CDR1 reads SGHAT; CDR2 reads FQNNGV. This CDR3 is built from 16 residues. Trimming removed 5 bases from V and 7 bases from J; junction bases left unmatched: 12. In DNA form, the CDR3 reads TGTGCCAGCAGCCTAGGATTAGCGGGAGTAGGTAATGAGCAGTTCTTC. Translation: CASSLGLAGVGNEQFF.

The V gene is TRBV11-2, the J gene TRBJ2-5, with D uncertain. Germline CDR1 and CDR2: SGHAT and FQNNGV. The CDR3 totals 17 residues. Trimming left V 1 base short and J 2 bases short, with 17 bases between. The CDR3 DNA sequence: TGTGCCAGCAGCTTAGCCATGACTCTAACCTTTCAAGAGACCCAGTACTTC. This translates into CASSLAMTLTFQETQYF.

The CDR3 here is CASSPGTLNTGELFF. The DNA for the CDR3 is TGCGCCAGCAGCCCCGGGACTTTGAACACCGGGGAGCTGTTTTTT. The chain couples TRBV5-1 to TRBJ2-2, with a tentative D call TRBD2 (6 bases). The CDR3 sequence is 15 residues long. The germline gives CDR1 SGHRS, CDR2 YFSETQ. The V and J ends lost 4 bases and 1 base respectively, with 11 bases between them. Together with reference TRBV5-1 and TRBJ2-2, the CDR3 gives the full variable domain: KAGVTQTPRYLIKTRGQQVTLSCSPISGHRSVSWYQQTPGQGLQFLFEYFSETQRNKGNFPGRFSGRQFSNSRSEMNVSTLELGDSALYLCASSPGTLNTGELFFGEGSRLTVL.

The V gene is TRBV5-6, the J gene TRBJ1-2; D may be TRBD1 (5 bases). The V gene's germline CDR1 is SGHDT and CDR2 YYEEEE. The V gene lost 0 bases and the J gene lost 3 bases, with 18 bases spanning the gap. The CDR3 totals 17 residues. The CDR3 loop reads CASSLASQGFGYYGYTF. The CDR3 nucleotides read TGTGCCAGCAGCTTGGCATCTCAGGGTTTCGGGTACTATGGCTACACCTTC. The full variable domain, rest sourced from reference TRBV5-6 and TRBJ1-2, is DAGVTQSPTHLIKTRGQQVTLRCSPKSGHDTVSWYQQALGQGPQFIFQYYEEEERQRGNFPDRFSGHQFPNYSSELNVNALLLGDSALYLCASSLASQGFGYYGYTFGSGTRLTVV.

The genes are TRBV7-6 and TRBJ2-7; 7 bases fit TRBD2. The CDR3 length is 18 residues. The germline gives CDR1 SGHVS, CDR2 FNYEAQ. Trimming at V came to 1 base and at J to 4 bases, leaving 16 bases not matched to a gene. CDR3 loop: CASSLGSSGREIEYEQYF. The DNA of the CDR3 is TGTGCCAGCAGCTTAGGGTCTAGCGGCAGGGAAATAGAGTACGAGCAGTACTTC.